This T cell receptor beta chain was obtained from a study of OX40 agonist ivuxolimab in advanced cancers. Here immunoSEQ multiplex PCR was the method, and the copy in TCRdb shows in-frame clones only, minus some. Of about 58,000 clones detected, roughly 86% appear once; the ten largest clones hold around 1%. The CDR3 has 16 amino acids. In germline, CDR1 is SGHTA, CDR2 FQGNSA. The ends lost 4 bases at V and 5 bases at J; junction bases unmatched: 10. This receptor was taken from an adult with an advanced solid tumor such as melanoma, head and neck, liver or kidney cancer. The rearrangement joins TRBV7-2 to TRBJ1-4; TRBD1 matches at 7 bases. Specimen: CD4+ or CD8+ T cells sorted from blood, collected in a trial of the OX40 agonist ivuxolimab. CDR3: CASSWLPGQVNEKLFF. The CDR3 nucleotides are TGTGCCAGCAGCTGGCTACCCGGACAGGTGAATGAAAAACTGTTTTTT.